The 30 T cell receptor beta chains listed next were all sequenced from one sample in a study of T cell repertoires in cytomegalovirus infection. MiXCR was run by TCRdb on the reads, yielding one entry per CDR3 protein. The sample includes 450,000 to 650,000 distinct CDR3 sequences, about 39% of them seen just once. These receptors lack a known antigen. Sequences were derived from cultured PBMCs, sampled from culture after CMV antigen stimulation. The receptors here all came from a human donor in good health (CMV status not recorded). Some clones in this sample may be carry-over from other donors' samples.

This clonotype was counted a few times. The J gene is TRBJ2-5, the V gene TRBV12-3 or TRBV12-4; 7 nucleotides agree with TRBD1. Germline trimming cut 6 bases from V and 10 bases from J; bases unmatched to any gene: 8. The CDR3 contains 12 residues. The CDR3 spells CASSPQTGFQYF. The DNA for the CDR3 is TGTGCCAGCAGCCCACAGACAGGGTTCCAGTACTTC.

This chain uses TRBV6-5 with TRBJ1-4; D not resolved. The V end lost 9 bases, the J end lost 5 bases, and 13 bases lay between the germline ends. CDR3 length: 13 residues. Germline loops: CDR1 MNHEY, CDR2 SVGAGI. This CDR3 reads CASRPPGNEKLFF. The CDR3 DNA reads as TGTGCCAGTCGTCCCCCAGGAAATGAAAAACTGTTTTTT.

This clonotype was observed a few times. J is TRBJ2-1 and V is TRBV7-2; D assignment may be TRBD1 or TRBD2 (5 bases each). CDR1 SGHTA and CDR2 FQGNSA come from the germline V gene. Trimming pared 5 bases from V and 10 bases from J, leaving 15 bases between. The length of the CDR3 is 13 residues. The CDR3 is CASSQGRGGEQFF. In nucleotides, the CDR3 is TGTGCCAGCAGCCAGGGTCGGGGCGGGGAGCAGTTCTTC. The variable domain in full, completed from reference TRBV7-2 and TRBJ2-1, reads GAGVSQSPSNKVTEKGKDVELRCDPISGHTALYWYRQSLGQGLEFLIYFQGNSAPDKSGLPSDRFSAERTGGSVSTLTIQRTQQEDSAVYLCASSQGRGGEQFFGPGTRLTVL.

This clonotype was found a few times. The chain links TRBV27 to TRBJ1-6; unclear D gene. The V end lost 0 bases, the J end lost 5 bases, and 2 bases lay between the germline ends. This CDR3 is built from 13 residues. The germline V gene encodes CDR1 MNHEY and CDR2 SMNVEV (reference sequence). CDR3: CASSLSNNSPLHF. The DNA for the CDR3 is TGTGCCAGCAGTTTATCAAATAATTCACCCCTCCACTTT.

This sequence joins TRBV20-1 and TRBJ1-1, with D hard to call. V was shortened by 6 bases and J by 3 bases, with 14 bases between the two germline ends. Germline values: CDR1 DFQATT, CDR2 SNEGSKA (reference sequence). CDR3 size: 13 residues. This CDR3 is CSAPRQADTEAFF. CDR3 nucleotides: TGCAGTGCCCCTAGGCAGGCAGACACTGAAGCTTTCTTT.

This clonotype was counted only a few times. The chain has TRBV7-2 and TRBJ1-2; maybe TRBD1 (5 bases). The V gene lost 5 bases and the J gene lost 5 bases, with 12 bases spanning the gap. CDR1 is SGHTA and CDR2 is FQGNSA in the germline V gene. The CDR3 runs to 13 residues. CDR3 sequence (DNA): TGTGCCAGCAGCCCCGGACGGGGGTATGGCTACACCTTC. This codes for CASSPGRGYGYTF.

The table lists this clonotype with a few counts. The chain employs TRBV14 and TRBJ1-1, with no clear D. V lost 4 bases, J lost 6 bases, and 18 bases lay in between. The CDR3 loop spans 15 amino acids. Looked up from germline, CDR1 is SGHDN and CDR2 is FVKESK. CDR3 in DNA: TGTGCCAGCAGCCTAGAAAAGGTAGTATATGCTGAAGCTTTCTTT. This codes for CASSLEKVVYAEAFF. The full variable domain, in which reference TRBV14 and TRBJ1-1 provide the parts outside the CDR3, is EAGVTQFPSHSVIEKGQTVTLRCDPISGHDNLYWYRRVMGKEIKFLLHFVKESKQDESGMPNNRFLAERTGGTYSTLKVQPAELEDSGVYFCASSLEKVVYAEAFFGQGTRLTVV.

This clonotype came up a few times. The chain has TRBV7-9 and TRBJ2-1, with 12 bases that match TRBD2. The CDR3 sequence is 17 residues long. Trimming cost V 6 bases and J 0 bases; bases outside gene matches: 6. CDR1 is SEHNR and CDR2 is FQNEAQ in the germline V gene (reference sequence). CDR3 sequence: CASRPLAGGFSYNEQFF. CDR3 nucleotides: TGTGCCAGCAGACCACTAGCGGGAGGATTCTCCTACAATGAGCAGTTCTTC.

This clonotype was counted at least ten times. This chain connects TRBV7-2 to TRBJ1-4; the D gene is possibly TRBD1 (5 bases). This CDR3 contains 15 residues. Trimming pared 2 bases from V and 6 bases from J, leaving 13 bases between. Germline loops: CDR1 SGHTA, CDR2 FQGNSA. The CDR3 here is CASSLLGASDEKLFF. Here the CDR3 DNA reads TGTGCCAGCAGCTTACTCGGGGCGTCGGATGAAAAACTGTTTTTT.

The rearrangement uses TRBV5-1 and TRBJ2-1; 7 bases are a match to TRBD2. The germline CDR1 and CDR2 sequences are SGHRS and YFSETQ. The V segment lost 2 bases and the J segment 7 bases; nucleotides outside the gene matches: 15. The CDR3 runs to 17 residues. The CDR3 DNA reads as TGCGCCAGCAGCTTTGGACCCCCGGGACTACCAGGTAATGAGCAGTTCTTC. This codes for CASSFGPPGLPGNEQFF.

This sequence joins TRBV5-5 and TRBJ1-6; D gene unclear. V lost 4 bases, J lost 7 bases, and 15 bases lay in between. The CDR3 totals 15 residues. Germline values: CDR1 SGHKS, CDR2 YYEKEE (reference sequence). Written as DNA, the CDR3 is TGTGCCAGCAGCAAACTCACAGATTTCAATTCACCCCTCCACTTT. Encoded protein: CASSKLTDFNSPLHF. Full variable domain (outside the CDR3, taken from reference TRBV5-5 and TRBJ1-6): DAGVTQSPTHLIKTRGQQVTLRCSPISGHKSVSWYQQVLGQGPQFIFQYYEKEERGRGNFPDRFSARQFPNYSSELNVNALLLGDSALYLCASSKLTDFNSPLHFGNGTRLTVT.

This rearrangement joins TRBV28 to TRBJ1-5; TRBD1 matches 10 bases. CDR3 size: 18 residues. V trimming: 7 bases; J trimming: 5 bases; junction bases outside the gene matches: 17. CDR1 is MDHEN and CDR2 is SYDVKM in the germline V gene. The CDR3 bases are TGTGCCAGCAAATTATTTGGGACAGGGGCCGGGACCTATCAGCCCCAGCATTTT. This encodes CASKLFGTGAGTYQPQHF.

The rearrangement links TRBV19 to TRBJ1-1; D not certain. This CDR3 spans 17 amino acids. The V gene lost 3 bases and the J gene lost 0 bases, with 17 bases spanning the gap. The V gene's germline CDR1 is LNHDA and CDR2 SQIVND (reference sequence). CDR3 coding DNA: TGTGCCAGTAGTATTCTGGAGGGTTTGTTCATGAACACTGAAGCTTTCTTT. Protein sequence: CASSILEGLFMNTEAFF.

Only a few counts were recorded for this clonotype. Here the CDR3 DNA reads TGTGCCAGCAGTGGGACTAGCGGGAGATCTCCGCAGTACTTC. Residues: CASSGTSGRSPQYF. The chain carries TRBV2 and TRBJ2-7; 13 nucleotides align to TRBD2. Germline V gene sequence: CDR1 SNHLY, CDR2 FYNNEI. After removal of 4 bases from V and 9 bases from J, the junction contained 6 bases not matched to a gene. The CDR3 spans 14 residues.

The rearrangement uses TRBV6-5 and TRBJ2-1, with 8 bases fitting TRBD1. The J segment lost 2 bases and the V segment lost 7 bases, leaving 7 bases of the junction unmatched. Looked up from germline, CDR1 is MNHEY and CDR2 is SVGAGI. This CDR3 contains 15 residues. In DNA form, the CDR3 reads TGTGCCAGCACCCGGACAGGGAACACCTACAATGAGCAGTTCTTC. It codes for CASTRTGNTYNEQFF.

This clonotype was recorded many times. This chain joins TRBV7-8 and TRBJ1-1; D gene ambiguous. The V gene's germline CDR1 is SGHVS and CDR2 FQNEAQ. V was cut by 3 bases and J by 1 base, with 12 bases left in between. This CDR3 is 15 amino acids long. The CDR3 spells CASSFSESSNTEAFF. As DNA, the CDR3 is TGTGCCAGCAGCTTTTCGGAGAGCTCGAACACTGAAGCTTTCTTT. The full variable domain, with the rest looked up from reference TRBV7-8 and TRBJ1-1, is GAGVSQSPRYKVAKRGQDVALRCDPISGHVSLFWYQQALGQGPEFLTYFQNEAQLDKSGLPSDRFFAERPEGSVSTLKIQRTQQEDSAVYLCASSFSESSNTEAFFGQGTRLTVV.

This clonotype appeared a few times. CDR3 coding DNA: TGTGCCAGCAGTTACTCGATAGGGCGGATCTATGGCTACACCTTC. Translating it yields CASSYSIGRIYGYTF. The chain is built from TRBV6-5 and TRBJ1-2; no firm D call. The germline V gene has CDR1 MNHEY and CDR2 SVGAGI. The germline V and J ends were trimmed by 0 bases and 4 bases, with 12 bases remaining between them. This CDR3 region has 15 residues.

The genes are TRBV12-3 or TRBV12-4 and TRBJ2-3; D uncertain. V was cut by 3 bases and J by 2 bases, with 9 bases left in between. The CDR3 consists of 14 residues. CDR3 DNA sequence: TGTGCCAGCAGTTTTAGGGCCGTCACAGATACGCAGTATTTT. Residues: CASSFRAVTDTQYF.

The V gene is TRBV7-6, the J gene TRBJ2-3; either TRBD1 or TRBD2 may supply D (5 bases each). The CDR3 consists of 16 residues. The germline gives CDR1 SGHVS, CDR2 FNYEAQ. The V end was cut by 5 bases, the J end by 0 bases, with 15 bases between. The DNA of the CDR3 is TGTGCCAGCAGCCTAGGGACCACCCCTAGCACAGATACGCAGTATTTT. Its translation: CASSLGTTPSTDTQYF. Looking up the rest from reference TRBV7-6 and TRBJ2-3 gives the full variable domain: GAGVSQSPRYKVTKRGQDVALRCDPISGHVSLYWYRQALGQGPEFLTYFNYEAQQDKSGLPNDRFSAERPEGSISTLTIQRTEQRDSAMYRCASSLGTTPSTDTQYFGPGTRLTVL.

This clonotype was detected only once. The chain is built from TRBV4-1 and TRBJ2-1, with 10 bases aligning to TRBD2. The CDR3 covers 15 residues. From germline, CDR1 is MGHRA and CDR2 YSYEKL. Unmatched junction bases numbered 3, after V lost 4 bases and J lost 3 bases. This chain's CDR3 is CASSRTSGNYNEQFF. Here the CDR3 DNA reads TGCGCCAGCAGCCGGACTAGCGGAAACTACAATGAGCAGTTCTTC.

The CDR3, as DNA: TGTGCCAGCAGTCCCGGTCCCACAGGGGGGGATACGCAGTATTTT. Its translation: CASSPGPTGGDTQYF. The chain couples TRBV12-3 or TRBV12-4 to TRBJ2-3; 8 nucleotides match TRBD1. This CDR3 is built from 15 residues. V shed 5 bases, J shed 6 bases, and the junction held 10 bases outside the gene matches.

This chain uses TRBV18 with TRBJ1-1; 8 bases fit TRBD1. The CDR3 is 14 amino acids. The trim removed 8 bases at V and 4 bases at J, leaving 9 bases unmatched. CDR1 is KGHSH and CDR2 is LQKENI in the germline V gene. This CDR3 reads CASRPGGPGTEAFF. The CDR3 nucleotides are TGTGCCAGCCGCCCAGGGGGCCCGGGCACTGAAGCTTTCTTT.

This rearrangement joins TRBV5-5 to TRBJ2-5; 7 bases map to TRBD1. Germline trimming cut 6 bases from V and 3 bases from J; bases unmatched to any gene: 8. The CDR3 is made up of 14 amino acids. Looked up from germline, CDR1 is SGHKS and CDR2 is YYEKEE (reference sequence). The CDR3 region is CASITRQGEETQYF. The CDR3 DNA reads TGTGCCAGCATCACTAGACAGGGTGAAGAGACCCAGTACTTC. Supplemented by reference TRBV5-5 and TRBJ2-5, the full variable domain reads DAGVTQSPTHLIKTRGQQVTLRCSPISGHKSVSWYQQVLGQGPQFIFQYYEKEERGRGNFPDRFSARQFPNYSSELNVNALLLGDSALYLCASITRQGEETQYFGPGTRLLVL.

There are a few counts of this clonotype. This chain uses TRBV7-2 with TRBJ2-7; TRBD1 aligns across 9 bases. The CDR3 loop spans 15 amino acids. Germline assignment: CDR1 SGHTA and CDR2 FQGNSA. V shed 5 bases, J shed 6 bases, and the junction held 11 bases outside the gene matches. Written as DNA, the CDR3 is TGTGCCAGCAGCATCGGGACAGGGCTTTCAAGCGAGCAGTACTTC. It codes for CASSIGTGLSSEQYF.

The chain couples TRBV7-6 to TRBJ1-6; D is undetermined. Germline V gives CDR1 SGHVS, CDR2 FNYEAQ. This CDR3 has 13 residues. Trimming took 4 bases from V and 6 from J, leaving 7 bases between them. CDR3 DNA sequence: TGTGCCAGCAGCTGGTCGGTTAATTCACCCCTCCACTTT. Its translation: CASSWSVNSPLHF. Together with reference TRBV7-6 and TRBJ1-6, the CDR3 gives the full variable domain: GAGVSQSPRYKVTKRGQDVALRCDPISGHVSLYWYRQALGQGPEFLTYFNYEAQQDKSGLPNDRFSAERPEGSISTLTIQRTEQRDSAMYRCASSWSVNSPLHFGNGTRLTVT.

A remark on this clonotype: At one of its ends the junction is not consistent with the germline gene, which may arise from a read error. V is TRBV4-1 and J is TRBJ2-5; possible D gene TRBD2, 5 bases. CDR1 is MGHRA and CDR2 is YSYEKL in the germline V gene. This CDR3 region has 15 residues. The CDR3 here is CASSSSGGGGETQYF. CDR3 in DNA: TGTGCCAGCAGCTCGAGCGGTGGCGGTGGGGAGACCCAGTACTTC.

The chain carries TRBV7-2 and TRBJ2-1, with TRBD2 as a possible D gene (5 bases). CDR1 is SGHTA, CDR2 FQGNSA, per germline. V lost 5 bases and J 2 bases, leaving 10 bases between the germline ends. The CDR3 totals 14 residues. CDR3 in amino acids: CASSLEGTYNEQFF. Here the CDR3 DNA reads TGTGCCAGCAGCCTCGAGGGCACCTACAATGAGCAGTTCTTC.

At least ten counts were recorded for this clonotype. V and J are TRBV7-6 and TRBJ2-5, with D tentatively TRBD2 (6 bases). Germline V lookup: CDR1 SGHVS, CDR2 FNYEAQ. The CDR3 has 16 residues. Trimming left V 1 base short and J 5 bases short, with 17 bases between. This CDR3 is CASSLVRGTSPETQYF. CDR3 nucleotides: TGTGCCAGCAGCTTAGTCCGTGGCACTAGCCCTGAGACCCAGTACTTC.

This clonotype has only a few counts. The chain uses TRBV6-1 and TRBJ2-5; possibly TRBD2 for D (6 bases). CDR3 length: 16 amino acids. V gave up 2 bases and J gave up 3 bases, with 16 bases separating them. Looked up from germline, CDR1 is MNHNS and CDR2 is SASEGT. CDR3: CASSESLGGGEETQYF. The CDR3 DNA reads TGTGCCAGCAGTGAAAGTCTCGGGGGTGGGGAAGAGACCCAGTACTTC.

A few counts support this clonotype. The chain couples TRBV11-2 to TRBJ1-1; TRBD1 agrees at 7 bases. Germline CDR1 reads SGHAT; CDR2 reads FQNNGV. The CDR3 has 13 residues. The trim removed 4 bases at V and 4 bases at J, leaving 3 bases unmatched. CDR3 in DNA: TGTGCCAGCAGCTCGACAGGGAGCACTGAAGCTTTCTTT. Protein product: CASSSTGSTEAFF.